In this sample, the clone carrying this TCR beta chain turned up once. This specimen belongs to a study of T-cell reconstitution after alpha-beta-depleted transplantation in children. V trimming: 1 base; J trimming: 3 bases; junction bases outside the gene matches: 10. CDR3 length: 17 residues. Germline V gene sequence: CDR1 SNHLY, CDR2 FYNNEI. Preparation of the TCRbeta library involved a method that used unique molecular identifiers. TCRdb fed the PCR reads into MiXCR, producing one record per CDR3 protein. The data hold fewer than 550,000 distinct CDR3 sequences, with 11% observed a single time. The sample consisted of PBMCs, mostly from graft donor cells, taken 180 days after TCRalphabeta/CD19-depleted stem cell transplant. The TCR sequence derives from a female patient aged 2-9 years who had a stem cell transplant for aplastic anemia, so the T cells may come from the graft donor. This sequence joins TRBV2 and TRBJ2-5, with TRBD2 identical over 8 bases. The CDR3 region has the DNA TGTGCCAGCAGTGAAGGAACTAGCGGTGACACAGAAGAGACCCAGTACTTC. Translation: CASSEGTSGDTEETQYF.